Shown below are 8 T cell receptor beta chains from a single sample sequenced in a study of shared clonotypes between healthy human individuals. Assay: immunoSEQ multiplex PCR; the TCRdb copy retains only in-frame clones and omits some. The sample has approximately 2.5 million clones, roughly 93% seen once. The sample taken for sequencing was naive CD4+ T cells from PBMCs. The subset is: CD45RA+ positively selected. The receptor set was obtained from a man aged 18 to 30 in good health. Some clones in this sample may be carry-over from other donors' samples.

The chain links TRBV29-1 to TRBJ2-3; 7 nucleotides align to TRBD2. CDR1 is SQVTM, CDR2 ANQGSEA, per germline. The CDR3 is 15 amino acids. Germline trimming cut 5 bases from V and 2 bases from J; bases unmatched to any gene: 10. The CDR3 spells CSVLGGFKNTDTQYF. DNA for the CDR3: TGCAGCGTTCTGGGGGGGTTCAAGAACACAGATACGCAGTATTTT.

The J gene is TRBJ1-4, the V gene TRBV2; D unresolved. Deletions cut 4 bases from V and 6 bases from J, with 9 bases between. Germline V lookup: CDR1 SNHLY, CDR2 FYNNEI. The CDR3 has 13 amino acids. CDR3 loop: CASSGNVHEKLFF. CDR3 nucleotides: TGTGCCAGCAGTGGAAACGTCCATGAAAAACTGTTTTTT. The whole variable domain, remainder taken from reference TRBV2 and TRBJ1-4, is EPEVTQTPSHQVTQMGQEVILRCVPISNHLYFYWYRQILGQKVEFLVSFYNNEISEKSEIFDDQFSVERPDGSNFTLKIRSTKLEDSAMYFCASSGNVHEKLFFGSGTQLSVL.

The chain employs TRBV7-2 and TRBJ1-5; no definite D call. V lost 1 base and J lost 3, with 10 bases in between. The CDR3 consists of 15 residues. Germline assignment: CDR1 SGHTA and CDR2 FQGNSA. DNA of the CDR3: TGTGCCAGCAGCTTAGACGTTAGGTCCAATCAGCCCCAGCATTTT. This gives the protein CASSLDVRSNQPQHF.

The V call is TRBV6-1, the J call TRBJ1-6; maybe TRBD1 (5 bases). V lost 5 bases to trimming and J lost 7 bases, with 12 bases between them. CDR1 is MNHNS, CDR2 SASEGT, per germline. CDR3 length: 14 amino acids. The CDR3 region is CASSYLGENSPLHF. For the CDR3, the DNA is TGTGCCAGCAGTTATTTGGGGGAAAATTCACCCCTCCACTTT.

V gene TRBV28 combines with J gene TRBJ1-5, with D perhaps TRBD1 (5 bases). Germline V gene sequence: CDR1 MDHEN, CDR2 SYDVKM. The CDR3 contains 14 residues. Trimming took off 7 bases at V and 1 base at J, with 11 bases between the two ends. CDR3 DNA sequence: TGTGCCAGCAAGAGGGGAGCAAGCAATCAGCCCCAGCATTTT. Residues: CASKRGASNQPQHF.

A note on this clone: The same CDR3 arises from other DNA sequences in this sample as well. This rearrangement joins TRBV28 to TRBJ2-5, with no clear D. Germline CDR1 MDHEN, CDR2 SYDVKM. The CDR3 totals 11 residues. V was shortened by 2 bases and J by 4 bases, with 2 bases between the two germline ends. The CDR3 here is CASSLRETQYF. CDR3 DNA sequence: TGTGCCAGCAGTTTAAGAGAGACCCAGTACTTC. Using reference TRBV28 and TRBJ2-5 for the parts outside the CDR3, the full variable domain is DVKVTQSSRYLVKRTGEKVFLECVQDMDHENMFWYRQDPGLGLRLIYFSYDVKMKEKGDIPEGYSVSREKKERFSLILESASTNQTSMYLCASSLRETQYFGPGTRLLVL.

The chain employs TRBV5-6 and TRBJ1-1; D remains unclear. Germline CDR1 SGHDT, CDR2 YYEEEE. The CDR3 is made up of 16 amino acids. V lost 2 bases to trimming and J lost 1 base, with 15 bases between them. CDR3 DNA sequence: TGTGCCAGCAGCTTATTACTACTCCAGGAGAACACTGAAGCTTTCTTT. Protein product: CASSLLLLQENTEAFF.

Here the CDR3 reads CASSPGTSGSPSTDTQYF. Written as DNA, the CDR3 is TGCGCCAGCAGCCCGGGGACTAGCGGGAGCCCTAGCACAGATACGCAGTATTTT. The chain couples TRBV5-1 to TRBJ2-3; the match to TRBD2 covers 14 bases. This CDR3 spans 18 amino acids. Germline V gives CDR1 SGHRS, CDR2 YFSETQ. V gave up 4 bases and J gave up 0 bases; unmatched junction bases: 7.